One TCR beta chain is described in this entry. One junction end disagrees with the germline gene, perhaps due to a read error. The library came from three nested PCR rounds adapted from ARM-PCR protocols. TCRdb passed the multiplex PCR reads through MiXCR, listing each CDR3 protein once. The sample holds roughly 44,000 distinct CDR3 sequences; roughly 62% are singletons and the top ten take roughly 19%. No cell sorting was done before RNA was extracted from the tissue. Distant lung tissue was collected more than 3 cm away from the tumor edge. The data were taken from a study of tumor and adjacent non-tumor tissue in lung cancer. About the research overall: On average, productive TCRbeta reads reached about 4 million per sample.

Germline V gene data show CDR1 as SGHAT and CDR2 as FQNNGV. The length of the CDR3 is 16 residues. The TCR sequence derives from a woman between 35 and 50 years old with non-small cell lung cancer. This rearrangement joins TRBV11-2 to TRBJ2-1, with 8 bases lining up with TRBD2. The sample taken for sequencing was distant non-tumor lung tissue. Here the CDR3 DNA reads TGTGCTAGCAGCTTGGATAGGACTAGCACCTACAATGAGCACTTCTTC. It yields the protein CASSLDRTSTYNEHFF.